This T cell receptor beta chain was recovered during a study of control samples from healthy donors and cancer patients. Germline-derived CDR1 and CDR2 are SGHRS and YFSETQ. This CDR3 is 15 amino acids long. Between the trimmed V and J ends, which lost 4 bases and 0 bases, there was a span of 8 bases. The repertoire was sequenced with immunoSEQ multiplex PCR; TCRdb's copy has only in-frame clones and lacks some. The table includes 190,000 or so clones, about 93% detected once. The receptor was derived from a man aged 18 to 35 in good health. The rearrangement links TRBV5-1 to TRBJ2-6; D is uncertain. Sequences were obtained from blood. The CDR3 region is CASSLQNSGANVLTF. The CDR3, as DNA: TGCGCCAGCAGCCTCCAGAACTCTGGGGCCAACGTCCTGACTTTC.